One and the same sample provided the 17 T cell receptor beta chains below, sequenced in a study of T cells in Graves' hyperthyroidism and ophthalmopathy. Amplification of TCR beta CDR3 regions was performed using RNA transcripts as template. The primer set for the first-round RT-PCR of the TCR CDR3 was HTBI. TCRdb reprocessed the multiplex PCR reads with MiXCR, giving one entry per CDR3 protein. The data contain about 290,000 distinct CDR3 sequences, roughly 17% of them singletons. The sample consisted of blood. The receptor source for this set is a young man with Graves' hyperthyroidism.

This clonotype was observed at least ten times. The chain links TRBV11-2 to TRBJ2-7; TRBD1 agrees at 7 bases. CDR1 and CDR2 from the germline V gene are SGHAT and FQNNGV. V lost 1 base and J lost 7; bases outside the gene matches: 13. The CDR3 spans 16 residues. CDR3 sequence (DNA): TGTGCCAGCAGCTTAGCCCCCCGGGACCCCAGGGGGGAGCAGTACTTC. It is translated as CASSLAPRDPRGEQYF.

This rearrangement joins TRBV7-3 to TRBJ2-2; 10 bases align to TRBD1. Germline V gene data show CDR1 as SGHTA and CDR2 as FQGTGA. With V trimmed by 5 bases and J by 3 bases, 3 bases remained unmatched. The CDR3 covers 15 residues. For the CDR3, the DNA is TGTGCCAGCAGCCAGGACAGGGGGGACACCGGGGAGCTGTTTTTT. This sequence encodes CASSQDRGDTGELFF. The full variable domain, rest sourced from reference TRBV7-3 and TRBJ2-2, is GAGVSQTPSNKVTEKGKYVELRCDPISGHTALYWYRQSLGQGPEFLIYFQGTGAADDSGLPNDRFFAVRPEGSVSTLKIQRTERGDSAVYLCASSQDRGDTGELFFGEGSRLTVL.

CDR3 amino acids: CASSSLLAIYQETQYF. CDR3 coding DNA: TGTGCCAGCAGCTCTTTACTAGCGATCTATCAAGAGACCCAGTACTTC. The gene calls are TRBV7-3 and TRBJ2-5; 7 nucleotides match TRBD2. This CDR3 comprises 16 residues. CDR1 SGHTA and CDR2 FQGTGA come from the germline V gene. V was pared by 4 bases and J by 2 bases, with 10 bases of the junction left unmatched.

This clonotype was recorded at least ten times. The gene calls are TRBV28 and TRBJ2-7; unclear D gene. The CDR3 has 14 residues. V lost 3 bases and J lost 0, with 9 bases in between. Germline V gene sequence: CDR1 MDHEN, CDR2 SYDVKM. The CDR3: CASSFKRSSYEQYF. In DNA form, the CDR3 reads TGTGCCAGCAGTTTTAAAAGGAGCTCCTACGAGCAGTACTTC.

This clonotype occurred a few times. The chain employs TRBV19 and TRBJ1-5, with TRBD1 identical over 9 bases. The CDR3 runs to 14 residues. The trim removed 7 bases at V and 8 bases at J, leaving 9 bases unmatched. The germline CDR1 and CDR2 sequences are LNHDA and SQIVND (reference sequence). CDR3 residues: CASKHYRGQEPQHF. The CDR3, as DNA: TGTGCCAGTAAGCACTACAGGGGGCAGGAGCCCCAGCATTTT.

This clonotype was found a few times. Here the CDR3 DNA reads TGTGCCAGCACCTCCCCCCCCACAGATACGCAGTATTTT. Translation: CASTSPPTDTQYF. The gene calls are TRBV7-9 and TRBJ2-3; D is unresolved. Per the germline V gene, CDR1 is SEHNR and CDR2 is FQNEAQ (reference sequence). CDR3 length: 13 amino acids. V was cut by 7 bases and J by 2 bases, with 10 bases left in between.

The rearrangement joins TRBV4-2 to TRBJ2-1; TRBD2 agrees at 8 bases. The CDR3 consists of 16 residues. The ends lost 6 bases at V and 0 bases at J; junction bases unmatched: 7. Germline CDR1 reads LGHNA; CDR2 reads YNFKEQ. The CDR3 is CASRLAGTSSYNEQFF. In DNA, the CDR3 is TGTGCCAGCAGGCTAGCGGGTACAAGCTCCTACAATGAGCAGTTCTTC.

This clonotype showed up many times. V is TRBV30 and J is TRBJ2-2, with unresolved D. Trimming stripped 2 bases from V and 3 bases from J, with 4 bases between. The CDR3 extends over 12 amino acids. Germline V gene lookup returns CDR1 GTSNPN and CDR2 SVGIG (reference sequence). The CDR3 DNA reads TGTGCCTGGAGTCGGGACACCGGGGAGCTGTTTTTT. This sequence encodes CAWSRDTGELFF.

The CDR3: CASSPGTGRLNTEAFF. DNA of the CDR3: TGTGCCAGCTCACCAGGGACAGGGAGACTTAACACTGAAGCTTTCTTT. The chain couples TRBV18 to TRBJ1-1; 9 bases map to TRBD1. After removal of 2 bases from V and 2 bases from J, the junction contained 6 bases not matched to a gene. The V gene's germline CDR1 is KGHSH and CDR2 LQKENI. The CDR3 runs to 16 residues.

The V gene is TRBV18, the J gene TRBJ2-7; 7 bases agree with TRBD2. Trimming cost V 0 bases and J 5 bases; bases outside gene matches: 7. This CDR3 has 15 amino acids. Germline CDR1 is KGHSH and CDR2 is LQKENI. CDR3 in DNA: TGTGCCAGCTCACCACCTCGAGCGGGGTGGGACGAGCAGTACTTC. It yields the protein CASSPPRAGWDEQYF.

This clonotype was seen a few times. The gene calls are TRBV30 and TRBJ2-2; TRBD2 matches at 7 bases. The length of the CDR3 is 15 residues. In germline, CDR1 is GTSNPN, CDR2 SVGIG (reference sequence). Trimming cost V 0 bases and J 2 bases; bases outside gene matches: 3. CDR3 DNA: TGTGCCTGGAGTGTTGCTAGCGGAAACACCGGGGAGCTGTTTTTT. Translation gives CAWSVASGNTGELFF.

This clonotype was observed at least ten times. The CDR3 sequence is CASSPSSMGGGNTGELFF. The CDR3 bases are TGTGCCAGCAGCCCTAGTTCTATGGGCGGTGGGAACACCGGGGAGCTGTTTTTT. This chain joins TRBV11-1 and TRBJ2-2; D not certain. With 5 bases removed from V and 1 base from J, the gap between germline ends came to 20 bases. The CDR3 covers 18 residues. Germline V lookup: CDR1 SGHAT, CDR2 FQDESV (reference sequence).

This clonotype was observed many times. This chain connects TRBV18 to TRBJ2-7; the D gene is possibly TRBD1 (6 bases). The V gene's germline CDR1 is KGHSH and CDR2 LQKENI. The CDR3 runs 15 residues. Trimming stripped 0 bases from V and 5 bases from J, with 14 bases between. The CDR3 sequence is CASSPPDSVGNEQYF. CDR3 DNA sequence: TGTGCCAGCTCACCACCGGACAGTGTGGGGAACGAGCAGTACTTC.

Many counts were recorded for this clonotype. The V call is TRBV29-1, the J call TRBJ2-1, with a possible D match to TRBD1 (5 bases). Germline values: CDR1 SQVTM, CDR2 ANQGSEA. This CDR3 region has 13 residues. V dropped 3 bases and J dropped 9 bases, with 15 bases sitting between them. CDR3 protein: CSVEVSQGPEQFF. CDR3 coding DNA: TGCAGCGTTGAGGTCTCTCAGGGCCCTGAGCAGTTCTTC.

This clonotype has more than one count but fewer than ten. The chain uses TRBV10-2 and TRBJ2-3; 8 bases align to TRBD2. The germline gives CDR1 WSHSY, CDR2 SAAADI. J lost 6 bases, V lost 6 bases, and 8 bases had no gene match. The CDR3 runs to 14 residues. The CDR3 reads CASSQLAAWDTQYF. The DNA for the CDR3 is TGCGCCAGCAGCCAACTAGCGGCCTGGGATACGCAGTATTTT.

This clonotype was seen a handful of times. The chain employs TRBV6-1 and TRBJ2-7; 9 bases are shared with TRBD1. This CDR3 is 15 amino acids long. V lost 7 bases to trimming and J lost 5 bases; unmatched junction nucleotides: 12. Per the germline V gene, CDR1 is MNHNS and CDR2 is SASEGT. The CDR3 DNA sequence: TGTGCCAGCAATCGGGAACCGGGACAGGGCAACGAGCAGTACTTC. Residues: CASNREPGQGNEQYF.

This clonotype was recorded a few times. This chain uses TRBV7-6 with TRBJ1-5; maybe TRBD1 (6 bases). This CDR3 comprises 15 residues. Between the trimmed V and J ends, which lost 5 bases and 11 bases, there was a span of 22 bases. Germline CDR1 SGHVS, CDR2 FNYEAQ. The DNA for the CDR3 is TGTGCCAGCAGCCCGGGCCGGGGAAGGGGACATTCCCAGCATTTT. This translates into CASSPGRGRGHSQHF.